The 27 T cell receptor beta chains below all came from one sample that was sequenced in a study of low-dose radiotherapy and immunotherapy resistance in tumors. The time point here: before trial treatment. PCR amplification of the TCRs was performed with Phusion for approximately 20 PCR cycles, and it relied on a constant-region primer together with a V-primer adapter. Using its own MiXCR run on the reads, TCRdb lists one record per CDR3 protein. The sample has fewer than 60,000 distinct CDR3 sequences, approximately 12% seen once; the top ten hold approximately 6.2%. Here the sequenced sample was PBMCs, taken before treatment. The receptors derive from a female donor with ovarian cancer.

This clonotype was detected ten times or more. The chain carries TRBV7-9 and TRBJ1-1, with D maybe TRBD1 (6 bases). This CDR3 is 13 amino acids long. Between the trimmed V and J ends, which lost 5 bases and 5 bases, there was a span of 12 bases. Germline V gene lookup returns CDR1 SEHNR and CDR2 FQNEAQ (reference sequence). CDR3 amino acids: CASSPQGFTEAFF. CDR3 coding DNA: TGTGCCAGCAGCCCTCAGGGGTTTACTGAAGCTTTCTTT.

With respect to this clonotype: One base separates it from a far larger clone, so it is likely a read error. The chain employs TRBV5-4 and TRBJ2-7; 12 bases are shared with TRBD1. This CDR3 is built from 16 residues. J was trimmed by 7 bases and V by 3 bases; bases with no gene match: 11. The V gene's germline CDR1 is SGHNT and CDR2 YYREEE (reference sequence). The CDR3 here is CASSSGTGGIKNEQYF. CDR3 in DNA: TGTGCCAGCAGCTCAGGGACAGGGGGCATCAAGAATGAGCAGTACTTC.

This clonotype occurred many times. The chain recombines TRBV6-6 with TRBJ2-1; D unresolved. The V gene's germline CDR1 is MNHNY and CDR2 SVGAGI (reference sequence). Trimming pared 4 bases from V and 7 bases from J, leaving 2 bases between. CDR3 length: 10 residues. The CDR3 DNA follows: TGTGCCAGCAGTTCGAATGAGCAGTTCTTC. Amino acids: CASSSNEQFF.

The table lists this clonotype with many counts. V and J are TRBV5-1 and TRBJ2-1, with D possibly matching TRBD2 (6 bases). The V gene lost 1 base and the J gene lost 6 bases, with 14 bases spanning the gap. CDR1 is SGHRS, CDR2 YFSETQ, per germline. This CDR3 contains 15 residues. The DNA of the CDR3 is TGCGCCAGCAGCTTGAGAAGCGGAGGGGTCAATGAGCAGTTCTTC. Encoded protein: CASSLRSGGVNEQFF. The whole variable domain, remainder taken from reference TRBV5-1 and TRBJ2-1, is KAGVTQTPRYLIKTRGQQVTLSCSPISGHRSVSWYQQTPGQGLQFLFEYFSETQRNKGNFPGRFSGRQFSNSRSEMNVSTLELGDSALYLCASSLRSGGVNEQFFGPGTRLTVL.

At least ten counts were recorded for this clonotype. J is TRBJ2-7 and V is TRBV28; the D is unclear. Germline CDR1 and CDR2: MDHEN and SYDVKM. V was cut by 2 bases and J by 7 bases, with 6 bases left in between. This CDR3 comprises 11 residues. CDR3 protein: CASSLVWEQYF. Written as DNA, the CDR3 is TGTGCCAGCAGTTTAGTCTGGGAGCAGTACTTC.

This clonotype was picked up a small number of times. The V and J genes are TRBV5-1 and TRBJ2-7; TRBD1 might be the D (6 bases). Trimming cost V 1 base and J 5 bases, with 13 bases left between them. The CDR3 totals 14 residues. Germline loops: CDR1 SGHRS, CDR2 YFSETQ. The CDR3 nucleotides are TGCGCCAGCAGCTTGTGGATAGGGGGTGACGAGCAGTACTTC. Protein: CASSLWIGGDEQYF.

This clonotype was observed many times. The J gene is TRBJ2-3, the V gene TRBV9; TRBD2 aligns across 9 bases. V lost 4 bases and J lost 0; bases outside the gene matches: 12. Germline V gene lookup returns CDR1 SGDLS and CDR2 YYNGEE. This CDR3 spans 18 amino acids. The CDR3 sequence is CASSPRGSGGLSTDTQYF. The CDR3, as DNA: TGTGCCAGCAGCCCCCGGGGTAGCGGGGGCCTAAGCACAGATACGCAGTATTTT.

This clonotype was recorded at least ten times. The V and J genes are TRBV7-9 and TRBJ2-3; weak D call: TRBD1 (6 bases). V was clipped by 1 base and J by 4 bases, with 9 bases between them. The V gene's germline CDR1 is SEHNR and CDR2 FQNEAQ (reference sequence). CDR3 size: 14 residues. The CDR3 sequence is CASSLGGGSDTQYF. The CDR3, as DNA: TGTGCCAGCAGCTTAGGAGGGGGTTCAGATACGCAGTATTTT.

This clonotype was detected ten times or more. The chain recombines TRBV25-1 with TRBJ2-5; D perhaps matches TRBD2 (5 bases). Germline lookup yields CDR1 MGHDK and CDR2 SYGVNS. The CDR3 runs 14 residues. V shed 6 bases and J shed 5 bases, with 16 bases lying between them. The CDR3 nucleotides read TGTGCCAGCAGCCCCGTAGTGGCGGGCGAGACCCAGTACTTC. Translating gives CASSPVVAGETQYF.

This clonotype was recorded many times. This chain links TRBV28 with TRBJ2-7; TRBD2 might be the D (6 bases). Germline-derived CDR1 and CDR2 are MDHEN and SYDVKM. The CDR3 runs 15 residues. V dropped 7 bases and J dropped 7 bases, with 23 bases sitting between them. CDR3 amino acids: CASNSNSVGAGEQYF. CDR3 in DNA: TGTGCCAGCAATTCGAACTCAGTGGGCGCGGGGGAGCAGTACTTC.

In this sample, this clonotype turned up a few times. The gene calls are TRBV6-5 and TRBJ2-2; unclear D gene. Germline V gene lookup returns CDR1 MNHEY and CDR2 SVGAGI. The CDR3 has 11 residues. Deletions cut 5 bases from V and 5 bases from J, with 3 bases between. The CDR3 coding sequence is TGTGCCAGCAGTATAACCGGGGAGCTGTTTTTT. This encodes CASSITGELFF.

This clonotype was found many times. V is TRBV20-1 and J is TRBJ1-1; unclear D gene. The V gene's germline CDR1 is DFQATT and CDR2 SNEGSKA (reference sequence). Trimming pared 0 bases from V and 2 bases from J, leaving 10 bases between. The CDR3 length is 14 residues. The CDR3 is CSARDSVHNTEAFF. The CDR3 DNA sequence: TGCAGTGCTAGAGATAGCGTTCACAACACTGAAGCTTTCTTT.

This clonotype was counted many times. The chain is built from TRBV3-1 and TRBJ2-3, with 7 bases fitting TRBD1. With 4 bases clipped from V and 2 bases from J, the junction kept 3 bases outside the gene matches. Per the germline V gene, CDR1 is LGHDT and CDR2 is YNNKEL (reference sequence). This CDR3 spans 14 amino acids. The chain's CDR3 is CASSRGTDTDTQYF. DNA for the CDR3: TGTGCCAGCAGCCGAGGGACAGACACAGATACGCAGTATTTT.

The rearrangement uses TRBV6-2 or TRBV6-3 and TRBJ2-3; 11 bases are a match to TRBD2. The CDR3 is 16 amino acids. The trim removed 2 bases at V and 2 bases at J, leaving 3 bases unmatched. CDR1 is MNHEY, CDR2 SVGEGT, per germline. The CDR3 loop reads CASSYRSGRDTDTQYF. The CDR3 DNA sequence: TGTGCCAGCAGTTACCGTAGCGGGAGGGACACAGATACGCAGTATTTT.

The CDR3 DNA reads TGTGCCACCGAGGGACAGAGCAACTACGAGCAGTACTTC. Amino acid sequence: CATEGQSNYEQYF. This sequence joins TRBV10-3 and TRBJ2-7, with TRBD1 identical over 7 bases. In germline, CDR1 is ENHRY, CDR2 SYGVKD. The CDR3 has 13 amino acids. V dropped 10 bases and J dropped 3; count of bases not matched to a gene: 9.

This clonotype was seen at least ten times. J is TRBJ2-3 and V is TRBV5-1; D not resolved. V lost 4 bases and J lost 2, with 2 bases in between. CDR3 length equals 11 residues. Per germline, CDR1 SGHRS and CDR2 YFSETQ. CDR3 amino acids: CASSVTDTQYF. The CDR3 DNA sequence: TGCGCCAGCAGCGTCACAGATACGCAGTATTTT.

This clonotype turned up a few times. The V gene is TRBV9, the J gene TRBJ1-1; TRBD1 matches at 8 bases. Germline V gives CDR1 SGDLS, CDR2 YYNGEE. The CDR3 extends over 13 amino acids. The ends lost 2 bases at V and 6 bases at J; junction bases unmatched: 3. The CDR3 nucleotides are TGTGCCAGCAGCGTTGGGACAGGCCCTGAAGCTTTCTTT. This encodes CASSVGTGPEAFF.

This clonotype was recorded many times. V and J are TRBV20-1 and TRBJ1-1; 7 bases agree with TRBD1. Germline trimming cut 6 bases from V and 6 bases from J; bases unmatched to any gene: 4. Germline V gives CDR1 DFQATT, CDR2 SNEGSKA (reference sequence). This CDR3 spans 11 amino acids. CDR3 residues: CSASQGAEAFF. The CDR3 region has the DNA TGCAGTGCATCGCAGGGGGCTGAAGCTTTCTTT.

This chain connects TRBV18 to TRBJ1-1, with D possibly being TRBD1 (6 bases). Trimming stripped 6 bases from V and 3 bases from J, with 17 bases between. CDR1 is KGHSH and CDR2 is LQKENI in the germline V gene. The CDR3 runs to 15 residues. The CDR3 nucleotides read TGTGCCAGCTCGCTCGACAGGACCCGGGACACTGAAGCTTTCTTT. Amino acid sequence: CASSLDRTRDTEAFF. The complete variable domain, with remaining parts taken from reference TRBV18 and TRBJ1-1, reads NAGVMQNPRHLVRRRGQEARLRCSPMKGHSHVYWYRQLPEEGLKFMVYLQKENIIDESGMPKERFSAEFPKEGPSILRIQQVVRGDSAAYFCASSLDRTRDTEAFFGQGTRLTVV.

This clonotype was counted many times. The CDR3 protein is CATSRVQGGGPPSYNEQFF. The CDR3 DNA is TGTGCCACCAGCAGAGTACAGGGGGGAGGGCCACCAAGCTACAATGAGCAGTTCTTC. The V and J genes are TRBV15 and TRBJ2-1; the D gene is possibly TRBD1 (8 bases). Germline V gene data show CDR1 as LNHNV and CDR2 as YYDKDF (reference sequence). The CDR3 loop spans 19 amino acids. Trimming shortened V by 1 base and J by 3 bases, and 22 bases separated the two germline ends.

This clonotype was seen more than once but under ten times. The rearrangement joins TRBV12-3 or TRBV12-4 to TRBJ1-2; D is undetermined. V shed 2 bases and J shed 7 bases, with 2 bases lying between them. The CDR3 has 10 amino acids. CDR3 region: CASSLFGYTF. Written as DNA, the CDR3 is TGTGCCAGCAGTTTATTTGGCTACACCTTC.

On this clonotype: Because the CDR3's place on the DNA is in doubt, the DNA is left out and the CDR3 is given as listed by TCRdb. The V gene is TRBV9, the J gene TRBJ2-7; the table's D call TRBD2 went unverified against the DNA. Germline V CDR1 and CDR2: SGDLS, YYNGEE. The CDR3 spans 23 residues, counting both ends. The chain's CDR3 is CASTNQTSMYLCASPKDSFEQYF.

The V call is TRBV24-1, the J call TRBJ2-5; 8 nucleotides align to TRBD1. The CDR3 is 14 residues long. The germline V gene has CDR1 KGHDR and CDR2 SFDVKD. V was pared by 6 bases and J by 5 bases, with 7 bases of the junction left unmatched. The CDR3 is CATSTGGNEETQYF. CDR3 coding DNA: TGTGCCACCAGTACAGGGGGTAACGAGGAGACCCAGTACTTC.

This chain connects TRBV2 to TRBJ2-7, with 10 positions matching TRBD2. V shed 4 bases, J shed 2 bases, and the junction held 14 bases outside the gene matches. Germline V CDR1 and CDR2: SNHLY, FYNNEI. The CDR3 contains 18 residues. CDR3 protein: CASSAQLAGAAAAYEQYF. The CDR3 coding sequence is TGTGCCAGCAGTGCCCAGCTAGCGGGAGCTGCCGCAGCCTACGAGCAGTACTTC.

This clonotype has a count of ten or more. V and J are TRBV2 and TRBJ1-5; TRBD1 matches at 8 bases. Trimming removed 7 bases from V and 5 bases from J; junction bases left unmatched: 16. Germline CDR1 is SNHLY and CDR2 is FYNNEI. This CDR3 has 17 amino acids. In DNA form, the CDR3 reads TGTGCCAGCAATGAGACTCCGGGACAGGTGTTTCATCAGCCCCAGCATTTT. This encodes CASNETPGQVFHQPQHF.

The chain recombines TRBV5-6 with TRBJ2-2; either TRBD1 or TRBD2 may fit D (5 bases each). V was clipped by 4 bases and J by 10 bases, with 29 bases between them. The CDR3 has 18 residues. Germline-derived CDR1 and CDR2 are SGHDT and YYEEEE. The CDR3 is CASSGPSGRAYTGEELFF. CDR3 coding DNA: TGTGCCAGCAGCGGGCCATCGGGCAGGGCGTACACCGGGGAGGAGCTGTTTTTT.

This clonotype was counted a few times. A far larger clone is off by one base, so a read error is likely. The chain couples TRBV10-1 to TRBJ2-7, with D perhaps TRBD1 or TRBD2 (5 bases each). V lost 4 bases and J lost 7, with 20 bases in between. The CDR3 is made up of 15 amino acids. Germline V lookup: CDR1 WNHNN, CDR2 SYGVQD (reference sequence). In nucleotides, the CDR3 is TGCGCCAGCAGTGCGGGGCAGGGAGCCTACAATGAGCAGTACTTC. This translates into CASSAGQGAYNEQYF.